Following are 30 T cell receptor beta chains from one sample sequenced in a study of T cell repertoires in cytomegalovirus infection. TCRdb reprocessed the reads via MiXCR and lists one record per CDR3 protein. The data hold 400,000 to 550,000 distinct CDR3 sequences, with about 11% observed a single time. The source material was PBMCs. These receptors were taken from a human donor in good health (CMV status not recorded). Some clones in this sample may be carry-over from other donors' samples.

This clonotype has at least ten counts. This rearrangement joins TRBV12-3 or TRBV12-4 to TRBJ2-2; weak D call: TRBD1 (5 bases). V dropped 2 bases and J dropped 4 bases, with 5 bases sitting between them. The CDR3 loop spans 13 amino acids. This CDR3 is CASSLRGTGELFF. CDR3 coding DNA: TGTGCCAGCAGTTTAAGGGGCACCGGGGAGCTGTTTTTT.

This clonotype came up many times. V is TRBV7-6 and J is TRBJ2-5; 8 nucleotides align to TRBD2. Germline CDR1 is SGHVS and CDR2 is FNYEAQ. The CDR3 is 19 residues long. Trimming at V came to 5 bases and at J to 7 bases, leaving 24 bases not matched to a gene. In DNA form, the CDR3 reads TGTGCCAGCAGCCTACGGACTAGCTTAACTGGAGGGAATTCGGGGACCCAGTACTTC. Translated, it gives CASSLRTSLTGGNSGTQYF.

This clonotype showed up just a few times. This chain links TRBV11-1 with TRBJ1-2; the D gene is possibly TRBD1 (5 bases). Deletions cut 5 bases from V and 8 bases from J, with 24 bases between. The CDR3 is 16 amino acids. Looked up from germline, CDR1 is SGHAT and CDR2 is FQDESV (reference sequence). CDR3: CASSPFNSGAGAGYTF. CDR3 nucleotide sequence: TGTGCCAGCAGCCCCTTCAACTCCGGGGCCGGCGCAGGCTACACCTTC.

This clonotype appeared a few times. This chain connects TRBV11-3 to TRBJ2-7; TRBD1 is a possible D gene (6 bases). V was pared by 1 base and J by 0 bases, with 19 bases between. Germline CDR1 SGHNT, CDR2 YENEEA. This CDR3 region has 18 residues. The CDR3 region is CASSLVAYRVLDSYEQYF. CDR3 bases: TGTGCCAGCAGCTTAGTAGCCTACAGGGTCCTTGACTCCTACGAGCAGTACTTC.

This clonotype has more than one count but fewer than ten. The J gene is TRBJ2-1, the V gene TRBV20-1, with 7 nucleotides matching TRBD2. Germline loops: CDR1 DFQATT, CDR2 SNEGSKA (reference sequence). The CDR3 runs 14 residues. Trimming removed 3 bases from V and 6 bases from J; junction bases left unmatched: 8. CDR3 nucleotide sequence: TGCAGTGCTAGTAGGGCTAGCGGTTCCAATGAGCAGTTCTTC. Protein sequence: CSASRASGSNEQFF.

V is TRBV28 and J is TRBJ2-1; 8 nucleotides agree with TRBD2. The V gene's germline CDR1 is MDHEN and CDR2 SYDVKM. The V and J ends lost 5 bases and 1 base, in that order; junction bases with no gene match: 10. The CDR3 runs 17 residues. This CDR3 reads CASSPPGAGASYNEQFF. The CDR3 DNA reads as TGTGCCAGCAGTCCCCCGGGAGCGGGAGCGTCCTACAATGAGCAGTTCTTC.

The chain couples TRBV5-1 to TRBJ2-7, with D hard to call. The CDR3 covers 13 residues. Germline CDR1 and CDR2: SGHRS and YFSETQ. V shed 3 bases and J shed 3 bases, with 10 bases lying between them. CDR3 region: CASSSARDYEQYF. CDR3 sequence (DNA): TGCGCCAGCAGCTCGGCGAGAGACTACGAGCAGTACTTC.

This clonotype was counted ten times or more. This chain uses TRBV7-2 with TRBJ2-7; D is uncertain. Germline V gives CDR1 SGHTA, CDR2 FQGNSA. CDR3 length equals 12 residues. Trimming took 2 bases from V and 6 from J, leaving 8 bases between them. CDR3 sequence: CASSLFGREQYF. The CDR3 bases are TGTGCCAGCAGCTTATTTGGTCGCGAGCAGTACTTC.

In this sample, this clonotype turned up many times. The chain links TRBV6-1 to TRBJ2-1; 14 positions agree with TRBD2. In germline, CDR1 is MNHNS, CDR2 SASEGT. CDR3 size: 17 residues. J lost 8 bases, V lost 5 bases, and 11 bases had no gene match. The CDR3 bases are TGTGCCAGCAGTTCGCTGACTAGCGGGGGGGCTGTGTATGAGCAGTTCTTC. This translates into CASSSLTSGGAVYEQFF.

This clonotype was picked up many times. The CDR3 spells CASSFSRTGLSYSGNTIYF. As DNA, the CDR3 is TGTGCCAGCAGCTTCTCCAGGACAGGCCTCTCTTACTCTGGAAACACCATATATTTT. The chain uses TRBV7-9 and TRBJ1-3, with 7 bases lining up with TRBD1. This CDR3 comprises 19 residues. Trimming took 3 bases from V and 0 from J; bases not matched to a gene: 14. The germline V gene has CDR1 SEHNR and CDR2 FQNEAQ (reference sequence).

This clonotype appeared many times. The chain joins TRBV28 to TRBJ2-7, with D unclear. The CDR3 loop spans 14 amino acids. The germline gives CDR1 MDHEN, CDR2 SYDVKM. V was cut by 2 bases and J by 2 bases, with 10 bases left in between. CDR3 in amino acids: CASSLIARPYEQYF. The CDR3 nucleotides are TGTGCCAGCAGTTTAATAGCCCGCCCCTACGAGCAGTACTTC. The complete variable domain, with remaining parts taken from reference TRBV28 and TRBJ2-7, reads DVKVTQSSRYLVKRTGEKVFLECVQDMDHENMFWYRQDPGLGLRLIYFSYDVKMKEKGDIPEGYSVSREKKERFSLILESASTNQTSMYLCASSLIARPYEQYFGPGTRLTVT.

The chain combines TRBV30 with TRBJ1-1; D is uncertain. The CDR3 sequence is 13 residues long. Germline-derived CDR1 and CDR2 are GTSNPN and SVGIG (reference sequence). Trimming left V 3 bases short and J 1 base short, with 9 bases between. This CDR3 reads CAWRSGSNTEAFF. CDR3 DNA sequence: TGTGCCTGGAGATCAGGATCGAACACTGAAGCTTTCTTT.

This clonotype was seen many times. The rearrangement links TRBV19 to TRBJ2-1; 7 bases agree with TRBD1. The CDR3 has 14 amino acids. Per the germline V gene, CDR1 is LNHDA and CDR2 is SQIVND (reference sequence). The junction had 5 bases not matched to a gene; V was cut back by 4 bases and J by 5 bases. The CDR3 sequence: CASSRSGGNNEQFF. The CDR3 DNA is TGTGCCAGTAGTAGGTCAGGGGGAAACAATGAGCAGTTCTTC.

The gene calls are TRBV5-1 and TRBJ1-3; D may be TRBD1 (5 bases). V was cut by 6 bases and J by 0 bases, with 13 bases left in between. Germline CDR1 SGHRS, CDR2 YFSETQ. The CDR3 length is 15 residues. The CDR3 here is CASTTGSSSGNTIYF. For the CDR3, the DNA is TGCGCCAGCACCACAGGATCCAGCTCTGGAAACACCATATATTTT.

This clonotype showed up many times. DNA for the CDR3: TGTGCCAGCAGCCAGGACGGAGGGAGCAATCAGCCCCAGCATTTT. Its translation: CASSQDGGSNQPQHF. This chain uses TRBV3-1 with TRBJ1-5, with D unclear. The CDR3 extends over 15 amino acids. CDR1 is LGHDT and CDR2 is YNNKEL in the germline V gene (reference sequence). With 3 bases removed from V and 1 base from J, the gap between germline ends came to 10 bases.

This clonotype has only a few counts. The V call is TRBV19, the J call TRBJ1-2; D may be TRBD1 (5 bases). This CDR3 comprises 15 residues. CDR1 is LNHDA, CDR2 SQIVND, per germline (reference sequence). V lost 6 bases, J lost 3 bases, and 17 bases lay in between. The CDR3 reads CASRLGGAKDYGYTF. The CDR3 region has the DNA TGTGCCAGTAGACTCGGCGGGGCGAAGGACTATGGCTACACCTTC.

This clonotype has more than one count but fewer than ten. V is TRBV7-9 and J is TRBJ1-5; 11 nucleotides match TRBD1. CDR3 size: 14 residues. Germline V gene lookup returns CDR1 SEHNR and CDR2 FQNEAQ (reference sequence). V trimming: 4 bases; J trimming: 7 bases; junction bases outside the gene matches: 3. The CDR3 region is CASSSGTGGQPQHF. The CDR3 nucleotides are TGTGCCAGCAGCTCCGGGACAGGGGGACAGCCCCAGCATTTT.

This clonotype was seen a handful of times. The V gene is TRBV6-2 or TRBV6-3, the J gene TRBJ2-1; D might be TRBD2 (6 bases). The germline gives CDR1 MNHEY, CDR2 SVGEGT. CDR3 length: 13 amino acids. The ends were cut back, 2 bases at V and 8 bases at J, with 10 bases in the middle. CDR3 amino acids: CASSYTTRDEQFF. The CDR3 DNA follows: TGTGCCAGCAGTTACACGACTAGAGATGAGCAGTTCTTC.

This clonotype was detected many times. The chain links TRBV12-3 or TRBV12-4 to TRBJ1-1; 9 bases are a match to TRBD1. J gave up 6 bases and V 4 bases, and 9 bases lay outside the gene matches. This CDR3 spans 15 amino acids. The CDR3 DNA follows: TGTGCCAGCAGTTGGGGACAGGGTTTTCGCGCTGAAGCTTTCTTT. The encoded protein is CASSWGQGFRAEAFF.

In its sample, this clonotype was seen many times. The V gene is TRBV7-3, the J gene TRBJ2-3; 8 bases align to TRBD2. The CDR3 length is 15 residues. After removal of 1 base from V and 6 bases from J, the junction contained 6 bases not matched to a gene. Germline V gene lookup returns CDR1 SGHTA and CDR2 FQGTGA. CDR3 residues: CASSLRRGAGDTQYF. The CDR3 DNA is TGTGCCAGCAGCTTAAGGCGGGGGGCCGGGGATACGCAGTATTTT.

This clonotype came up many times. V and J are TRBV29-1 and TRBJ2-7, with 9 bases matching TRBD1. The CDR3 sequence is 13 residues long. V lost 7 bases and J lost 2; bases outside the gene matches: 6. Looked up from germline, CDR1 is SQVTM and CDR2 is ANQGSEA. CDR3 loop: CSGGQGLTYEQYF. The CDR3, as DNA: TGCAGCGGGGGACAGGGACTTACCTACGAGCAGTACTTC.

This clonotype was observed many times. The chain carries TRBV7-3 and TRBJ2-2; D unresolved. Germline lookup yields CDR1 SGHTA and CDR2 FQGTGA. Trimming took off 4 bases at V and 5 bases at J, with 8 bases between the two ends. The CDR3 has 13 residues. CDR3 DNA: TGTGCCAGCAGCTCCCCCGGGACCGGGGAGCTGTTTTTT. As protein: CASSSPGTGELFF.

This clonotype was picked up many times. J is TRBJ2-4 and V is TRBV5-8; no reliable D call. The V end lost 8 bases, the J end lost 0 bases, and 18 bases lay between the germline ends. This CDR3 spans 16 amino acids. Per germline, CDR1 SGHTS and CDR2 YDEGEE. The DNA for the CDR3 is TGTGCCAGTGCGACGGCAGGCGAACTAGCCAAAAACATTCAGTACTTC. Its translation is CASATAGELAKNIQYF.

Remarks on this clonotype: Being one base from a much bigger clone, this may be a read error. The chain is built from TRBV20-1 and TRBJ1-5, with 8 bases that match TRBD1. V gave up 0 bases and J gave up 7 bases; unmatched junction bases: 17. This CDR3 is 18 amino acids long. CDR1 is DFQATT, CDR2 SNEGSKA, per germline (reference sequence). DNA for the CDR3: TGCAGTGCTAGAGATCTGTTTAACCCGACAGGGGCATCGCAGCCCCAGCATTTT. This sequence encodes CSARDLFNPTGASQPQHF.

This clonotype was detected many times. The chain is built from TRBV12-5 and TRBJ1-2; 9 bases match TRBD1. CDR1 is LGHNT, CDR2 FRNRAP, per germline. Losses at the gene ends were 4 bases for V and 4 bases for J; bases not matched to a gene: 10. The CDR3 contains 16 residues. CDR3 sequence: CASGSDPGQGSYGYTF. The CDR3 region has the DNA TGTGCTAGTGGTTCGGACCCGGGACAGGGAAGCTATGGCTACACCTTC.

The rearrangement uses TRBV20-1 and TRBJ2-5; 9 positions agree with TRBD2. V shed 5 bases, J shed 2 bases, and the junction held 12 bases outside the gene matches. CDR3 length equals 16 residues. The germline CDR1 and CDR2 sequences are DFQATT and SNEGSKA (reference sequence). CDR3 loop: CSAYSISGGGQETQYF. The CDR3 DNA reads TGCAGTGCTTACTCTATTAGCGGGGGTGGTCAAGAGACCCAGTACTTC.

This rearrangement joins TRBV29-1 to TRBJ1-1; D gene ambiguous. The CDR3 is 12 amino acids. V was pared by 7 bases and J by 2 bases, with 11 bases between. CDR1 is SQVTM, CDR2 ANQGSEA, per germline. The CDR3 sequence: CSGGRVNTEAFF. DNA of the CDR3: TGCAGCGGTGGGAGGGTTAACACTGAAGCTTTCTTT.

The CDR3 nucleotides are TGCAGTGCTGGGGACAGGGGACGGGGCTACACCTTC. It is translated as CSAGDRGRGYTF. V is TRBV20-1 and J is TRBJ1-2; 10 bases line up with TRBD1. V dropped 5 bases and J dropped 8; count of bases not matched to a gene: 5. The germline V gene encodes CDR1 DFQATT and CDR2 SNEGSKA (reference sequence). The CDR3 loop spans 12 amino acids.

This clonotype has just a few counts. The chain carries TRBV15 and TRBJ1-4; unclear D gene. The germline V gene encodes CDR1 LNHNV and CDR2 YYDKDF (reference sequence). The ends were cut back, 1 base at V and 14 bases at J, with 14 bases in the middle. The CDR3 loop spans 13 amino acids. CDR3 nucleotide sequence: TGTGCCACCAGCAGAGTTCTGAGGGAAGGTCTGTTTTTT. It is translated as CATSRVLREGLFF.

In this sample, this clonotype turned up a few times. The chain carries TRBV30 and TRBJ1-5; D is unclear. The CDR3 consists of 12 residues. V dropped 5 bases and J dropped 3 bases, with 8 bases sitting between them. Germline V gene sequence: CDR1 GTSNPN, CDR2 SVGIG (reference sequence). This CDR3 reads CAWDLNNQPQHF. CDR3 nucleotide sequence: TGTGCCTGGGACCTAAACAATCAGCCCCAGCATTTT.